A single sample is the source of the 24 T cell receptor beta chains below, sequenced in a study of brain T cells in children with intractable seizures. Only in-frame clones appear in the TCRdb table, and some are missing; sequencing was by immunoSEQ multiplex PCR. This table has around 70,000 clones, 85% to 95% appearing once. The sample was peripheral blood, taken at surgery. All receptors derive from a boy younger than two with tuberous sclerosis and intractable seizures.

The chain is built from TRBV20-1 and TRBJ2-3, with TRBD2 identical over 8 bases. The junction had 14 bases not matched to a gene; V was cut back by 3 bases and J by 3 bases. CDR1 is DFQATT, CDR2 SNEGSKA, per germline (reference sequence). This CDR3 is built from 17 residues. CDR3: CSASRRFQAGVTDTQYF. As DNA, the CDR3 is TGCAGTGCTAGTAGACGGTTCCAAGCGGGAGTAACAGATACGCAGTATTTT.

The CDR3 spells CASNGVNRSNQPQHF. The CDR3 nucleotides read TGTGCCAGCAATGGGGTTAACAGGAGCAATCAGCCCCAGCATTTT. The chain combines TRBV6-5 with TRBJ1-5; tentatively, D is TRBD1 (5 bases). Germline V gives CDR1 MNHEY, CDR2 SVGAGI. Trimming shortened V by 7 bases and J by 1 base, and 14 bases separated the two germline ends. The CDR3 is 15 amino acids.

The sample holds one count of this clone. The genes are TRBV7-2 and TRBJ2-7; D ambiguous. Looked up from germline, CDR1 is SGHTA and CDR2 is FQGNSA. The CDR3 totals 16 residues. Trimming took off 5 bases at V and 0 bases at J, with 17 bases between the two ends. The CDR3 sequence is CASSRVRGSYSYEQYF. CDR3 DNA: TGTGCCAGCAGCCGTGTCCGCGGTTCTTACTCCTACGAGCAGTACTTC.

In this sample, this clone turned up a few times. The chain is built from TRBV19 and TRBJ1-2; no reliable D call. CDR1 is LNHDA, CDR2 SQIVND, per germline (reference sequence). The CDR3 covers 12 residues. V dropped 3 bases and J dropped 8 bases, with 10 bases sitting between them. In DNA, the CDR3 is TGTGCCAGTAGTATGAGGGAGGGAGGCTACACCTTC. It specifies CASSMREGGYTF.

The V and J genes are TRBV9 and TRBJ1-2; 9 positions match TRBD1. From germline, CDR1 is SGDLS and CDR2 YYNGEE. The CDR3 is made up of 13 amino acids. Trimming took 0 bases from V and 6 from J; bases not matched to a gene: 0. CDR3 in DNA: TGTGCCAGCAGCGTAGGGGACAGGGATGGCTACACCTTC. Residues: CASSVGDRDGYTF.

The chain employs TRBV30 and TRBJ1-2; D remains ambiguous. V was clipped by 0 bases and J by 5 bases, with 4 bases between them. This CDR3 comprises 11 residues. Germline V gene sequence: CDR1 GTSNPN, CDR2 SVGIG (reference sequence). The CDR3 sequence: CAWSVLYGYTF. In nucleotides, the CDR3 is TGTGCCTGGAGTGTACTATATGGCTACACCTTC.

The chain employs TRBV14 and TRBJ1-2, with D hard to call. The germline V gene has CDR1 SGHDN and CDR2 FVKESK. V was shortened by 0 bases and J by 6 bases, with 14 bases between the two germline ends. CDR3 length: 15 residues. DNA of the CDR3: TGTGCCAGCAGCCAAGAAGTTTCTGGAGCGGATGGCTACACCTTC. Amino acid sequence: CASSQEVSGADGYTF.

This chain connects TRBV6-5 to TRBJ1-2; 9 bases are a match to TRBD1. CDR3 length: 15 amino acids. CDR1 is MNHEY and CDR2 is SVGAGI in the germline V gene. V was pared by 8 bases and J by 4 bases, with 11 bases of the junction left unmatched. CDR3 DNA: TGTGCCAGCCATAGGGTGGGACAGGGTGGCTATGGCTACACCTTC. It yields the protein CASHRVGQGGYGYTF.

The chain combines TRBV7-9 with TRBJ1-2; D may be TRBD1 (6 bases). The germline V and J ends were trimmed by 6 bases and 0 bases, with 8 bases remaining between them. Germline CDR1 and CDR2: SEHNR and FQNEAQ (reference sequence). The CDR3 length is 13 residues. The CDR3 is CASSEGANYGYTF. CDR3 nucleotides: TGTGCCAGCAGTGAGGGGGCTAACTATGGCTACACCTTC. The variable domain in full, with the rest retrieved from reference TRBV7-9 and TRBJ1-2, is DTGVSQNPRHKITKRGQNVTFRCDPISEHNRLYWYRQTLGQGPEFLTYFQNEAQLEKSRLLSDRFSAERPKGSFSTLEIQRTEQGDSAMYLCASSEGANYGYTFGSGTRLTVV.

This sequence joins TRBV30 and TRBJ2-3, with D possibly TRBD2 on 6 matching bases. V was clipped by 4 bases and J by 8 bases, with 13 bases between them. The CDR3 extends over 12 amino acids. Germline V gene lookup returns CDR1 GTSNPN and CDR2 SVGIG (reference sequence). The chain's CDR3 is CAWKNSGGTQYF. In DNA form, the CDR3 reads TGTGCCTGGAAGAACTCCGGGGGTACGCAGTATTTT.

The CDR3: CASSYRGSGSVLAGANVLTF. Written as DNA, the CDR3 is TGTGCCAGCAGTTACCGAGGATCAGGCAGTGTCTTGGCTGGGGCCAACGTCCTGACTTTC. The chain carries TRBV6-2 or TRBV6-3 and TRBJ2-6; D is ambiguous. V gave up 2 bases and J gave up 2 bases, with 22 bases separating them. The CDR3 is 20 amino acids. CDR1 and CDR2 from the germline V gene are MNHEY and SVGEGT.

The chain carries TRBV5-6 and TRBJ1-2; D not resolved. Trimming took 1 base from V and 11 from J, leaving 9 bases between them. Germline lookup yields CDR1 SGHDT and CDR2 YYEEEE. There are 11 residues in the CDR3. The CDR3 here is CASSLSDHYTF. In DNA, the CDR3 is TGTGCCAGCAGCTTGTCGGACCATTACACCTTC.

The chain joins TRBV6-6 to TRBJ1-2; the D gene is possibly TRBD1 (6 bases). Germline CDR1 reads MNHNY; CDR2 reads SVGAGI (reference sequence). There are 15 residues in the CDR3. V shed 0 bases and J shed 4 bases, with 12 bases lying between them. CDR3 sequence: CASSYSRGRGYGYTF. For the CDR3, the DNA is TGTGCCAGCAGTTACTCGAGGGGCAGGGGCTATGGCTACACCTTC.

This clone has more than one count but fewer than ten. The chain is built from TRBV21-1 and TRBJ1-1. TRBV21-1 counts as a pseudogene. CDR3 length: 8 amino acids. The CDR3 DNA reads TGTGCCAGCAGCAAAGCTTTCTTT. Its protein is CASSKAFF.

This chain connects TRBV15 to TRBJ2-1; D gene ambiguous. Germline V CDR1 and CDR2: LNHNV, YYDKDF (reference sequence). V was trimmed by 4 bases and J by 0 bases, leaving 4 bases between them. This CDR3 comprises 13 residues. The DNA for the CDR3 is TGTGCCACCAGCAAGAGCTCCTACAATGAGCAGTTCTTC. Translated, it gives CATSKSSYNEQFF.

This sequence joins TRBV6-5 and TRBJ2-3, with D perhaps matching TRBD2 (6 bases). CDR1 is MNHEY, CDR2 SVGAGI, per germline. V was pared by 6 bases and J by 2 bases, with 15 bases between. The length of the CDR3 is 15 residues. CDR3 loop: CASRAAGRITDTQYF. The CDR3 DNA reads TGTGCCAGCAGAGCGGCGGGGAGGATCACAGATACGCAGTATTTT.

Here the CDR3 reads CASTDRTYEQYF. As DNA, the CDR3 is TGTGCCAGCACGGACCGCACCTACGAGCAGTACTTC. V gene TRBV2 combines with J gene TRBJ2-7; no definite D call. Germline V gene lookup returns CDR1 SNHLY and CDR2 FYNNEI. The CDR3 is 12 residues long. V was cut by 7 bases and J by 2 bases, with 9 bases left in between.

The chain links TRBV5-1 to TRBJ2-2, with TRBD2 as a possible D gene (6 bases). The CDR3 has 15 residues. V gave up 0 bases and J gave up 0 bases, with 6 bases separating them. The germline V gene has CDR1 SGHRS and CDR2 YFSETQ. The CDR3 region has the DNA TGCGCCAGCAGCTTGGCTAGCGCGAACACCGGGGAGCTGTTTTTT. Residues: CASSLASANTGELFF.

The J gene is TRBJ2-5, the V gene TRBV18; D remains unclear. The CDR3 length is 13 residues. V lost 0 bases and J 1 base, leaving 3 bases between the germline ends. Germline CDR1 KGHSH, CDR2 LQKENI. The CDR3 DNA is TGTGCCAGCTCACCACCAGCCCAAGAGACCCAGTACTTC. It translates to CASSPPAQETQYF.

The CDR3 DNA reads TGCAGCGTTCAGACAGGCGGACACCAAGAGACCCAGTACTTC. Translation: CSVQTGGHQETQYF. The genes are TRBV29-1 and TRBJ2-5, with a weak D call TRBD1 (6 bases). Germline CDR1 reads SQVTM; CDR2 reads ANQGSEA. The CDR3 is 14 residues long. The V end lost 5 bases, the J end lost 0 bases, and 13 bases lay between the germline ends.

The chain is built from TRBV10-2 and TRBJ1-1, with D tentatively TRBD1 (6 bases). The CDR3 length is 13 residues. Germline lookup yields CDR1 WSHSY and CDR2 SAAADI. Trimming took 6 bases from V and 6 from J, leaving 14 bases between them. CDR3 sequence: CASSLNRDPEAFF. CDR3 nucleotides: TGCGCCAGCAGCCTGAACAGGGATCCTGAAGCTTTCTTT.

The chain uses TRBV29-1 and TRBJ1-1, with a possible D match to TRBD1 (6 bases). The germline CDR1 and CDR2 sequences are SQVTM and ANQGSEA. The CDR3 length is 13 residues. Trimming left V 3 bases short and J 1 base short, with 9 bases between. In DNA, the CDR3 is TGCAGCGTTGATGACAGGCCGAACACTGAAGCTTTCTTT. Amino acid sequence: CSVDDRPNTEAFF.

This clone occurred once. The rearrangement joins TRBV7-2 to TRBJ2-7; D call uncertain. The V gene's germline CDR1 is SGHTA and CDR2 FQGNSA. V was clipped by 1 base and J by 5 bases, with 12 bases between them. CDR3 size: 14 residues. The CDR3 sequence is CASSLEVGPHEQYF. CDR3 DNA: TGTGCCAGCAGCTTAGAGGTGGGTCCCCACGAGCAGTACTTC.

The rearrangement joins TRBV5-1 to TRBJ2-2; a possible D gene is TRBD2 (5 bases). This CDR3 spans 16 amino acids. The germline V and J ends were trimmed by 0 bases and 4 bases, with 13 bases remaining between them. Germline V gives CDR1 SGHRS, CDR2 YFSETQ. CDR3 sequence: CASSLEPLASTGELFF. The CDR3 nucleotides read TGCGCCAGCAGCTTGGAGCCGCTAGCAAGCACCGGGGAGCTGTTTTTT.